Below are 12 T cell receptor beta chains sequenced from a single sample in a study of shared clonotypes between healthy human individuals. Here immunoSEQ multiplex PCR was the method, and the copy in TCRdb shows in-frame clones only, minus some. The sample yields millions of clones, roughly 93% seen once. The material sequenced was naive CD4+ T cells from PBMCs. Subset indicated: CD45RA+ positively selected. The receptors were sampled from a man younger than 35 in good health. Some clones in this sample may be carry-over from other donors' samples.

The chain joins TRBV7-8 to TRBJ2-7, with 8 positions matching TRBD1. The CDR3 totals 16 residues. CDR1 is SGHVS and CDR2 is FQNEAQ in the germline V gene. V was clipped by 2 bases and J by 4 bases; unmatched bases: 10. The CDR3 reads CASSLYEGTGLYEQYF. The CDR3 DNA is TGTGCCAGCAGCTTATACGAGGGGACAGGCCTTTACGAGCAGTACTTC.

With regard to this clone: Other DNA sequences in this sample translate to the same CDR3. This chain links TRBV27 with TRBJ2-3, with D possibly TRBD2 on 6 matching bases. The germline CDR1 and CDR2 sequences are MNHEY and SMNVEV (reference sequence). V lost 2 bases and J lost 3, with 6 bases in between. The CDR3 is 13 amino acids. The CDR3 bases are TGTGCCAGCAGTTTAGCGGGGACAGATACGCAGTATTTT. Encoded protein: CASSLAGTDTQYF.

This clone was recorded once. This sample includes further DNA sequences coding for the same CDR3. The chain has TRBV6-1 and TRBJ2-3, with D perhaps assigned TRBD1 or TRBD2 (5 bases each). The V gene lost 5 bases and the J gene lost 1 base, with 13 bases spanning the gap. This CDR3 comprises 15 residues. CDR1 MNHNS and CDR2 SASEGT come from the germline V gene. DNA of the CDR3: TGTGCCAGCAGTCCATCAGGGAGTGGCACAGATACGCAGTATTTT. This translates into CASSPSGSGTDTQYF.

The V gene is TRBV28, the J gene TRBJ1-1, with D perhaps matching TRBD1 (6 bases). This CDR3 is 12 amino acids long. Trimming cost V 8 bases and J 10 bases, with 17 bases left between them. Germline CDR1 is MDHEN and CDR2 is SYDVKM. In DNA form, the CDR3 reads TGTGCCAGCTTATTAAGGGGGGGAGTAGCTTTCTTT. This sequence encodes CASLLRGGVAFF.

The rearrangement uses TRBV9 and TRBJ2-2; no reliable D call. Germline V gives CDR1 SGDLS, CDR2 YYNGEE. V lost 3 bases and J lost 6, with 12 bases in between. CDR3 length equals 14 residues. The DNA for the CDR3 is TGTGCCAGCAGCGCAATAGTCACTCCCGGGGAGCTGTTTTTT. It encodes CASSAIVTPGELFF.

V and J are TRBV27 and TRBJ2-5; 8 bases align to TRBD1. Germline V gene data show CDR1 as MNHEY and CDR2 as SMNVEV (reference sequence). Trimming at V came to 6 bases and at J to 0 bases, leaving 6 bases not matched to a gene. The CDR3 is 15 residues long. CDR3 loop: CASSAGQGHQETQYF. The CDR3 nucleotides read TGTGCCAGCAGCGCTGGACAGGGCCACCAAGAGACCCAGTACTTC.

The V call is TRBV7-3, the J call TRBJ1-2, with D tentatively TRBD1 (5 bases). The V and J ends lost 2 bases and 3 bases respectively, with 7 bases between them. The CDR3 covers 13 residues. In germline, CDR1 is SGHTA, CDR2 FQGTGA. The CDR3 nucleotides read TGTGCCAGCAGCTTAGGCAGGGACTATGGCTACACCTTC. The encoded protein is CASSLGRDYGYTF. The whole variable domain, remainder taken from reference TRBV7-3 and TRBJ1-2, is GAGVSQTPSNKVTEKGKYVELRCDPISGHTALYWYRQSLGQGPEFLIYFQGTGAADDSGLPNDRFFAVRPEGSVSTLKIQRTERGDSAVYLCASSLGRDYGYTFGSGTRLTVV.

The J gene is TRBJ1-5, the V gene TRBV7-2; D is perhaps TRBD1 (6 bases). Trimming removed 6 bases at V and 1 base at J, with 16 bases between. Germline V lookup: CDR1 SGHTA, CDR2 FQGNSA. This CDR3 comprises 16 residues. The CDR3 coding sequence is TGTGCCAGCAGGAACGGCGGGGGGGCGAGCAATCAGCCCCAGCATTTT. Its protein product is CASRNGGGASNQPQHF.

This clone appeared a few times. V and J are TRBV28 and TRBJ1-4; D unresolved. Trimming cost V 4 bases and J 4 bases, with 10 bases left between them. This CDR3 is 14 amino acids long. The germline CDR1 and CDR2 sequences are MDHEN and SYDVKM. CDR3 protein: CASSSVRSNEKLFF. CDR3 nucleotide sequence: TGTGCCAGCAGTTCCGTACGGAGTAATGAAAAACTGTTTTTT. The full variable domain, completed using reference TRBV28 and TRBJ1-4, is DVKVTQSSRYLVKRTGEKVFLECVQDMDHENMFWYRQDPGLGLRLIYFSYDVKMKEKGDIPEGYSVSREKKERFSLILESASTNQTSMYLCASSSVRSNEKLFFGSGTQLSVL.

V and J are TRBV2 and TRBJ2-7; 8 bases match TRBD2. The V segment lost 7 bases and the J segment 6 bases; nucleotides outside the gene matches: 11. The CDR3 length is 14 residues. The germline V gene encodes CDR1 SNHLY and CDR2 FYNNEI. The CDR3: CASMSGTSFIEQYF. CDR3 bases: TGTGCCAGCATGTCCGGGACTAGTTTTATCGAGCAGTACTTC.

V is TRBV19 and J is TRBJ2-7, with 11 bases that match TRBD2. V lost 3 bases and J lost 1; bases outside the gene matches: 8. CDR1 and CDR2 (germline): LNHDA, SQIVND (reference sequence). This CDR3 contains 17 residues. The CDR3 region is CASSILAGGASSYEQYF. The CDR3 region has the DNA TGTGCCAGTAGTATTCTAGCGGGAGGAGCTTCGTCCTACGAGCAGTACTTC.

DNA of the CDR3: TGCGCCAGCAGCTGGTTAGCGGACTCCTACGAGCAGTACTTC. Its translation is CASSWLADSYEQYF. The chain links TRBV5-1 to TRBJ2-7; D is possibly TRBD2 (6 bases). Looked up from germline, CDR1 is SGHRS and CDR2 is YFSETQ. V lost 3 bases to trimming and J lost 0 bases, with 10 bases between them. This CDR3 has 14 amino acids.